This TCR beta chain was documented in a study of T cells in Graves' hyperthyroidism and ophthalmopathy. Study conclusions and caveats: Blood samples included most of the expanded thyroid clonotypes exceeding 0.001. From stable hyperthyroidism, ophthalmopathy was separated by a 13 V-J model.

After removal of 4 bases from V and 5 bases from J, the junction contained 3 bases not matched to a gene. Germline V gene sequence: CDR1 KGHDR, CDR2 SFDVKD. The length of the CDR3 is 16 residues. Amplification of TCR beta CDR3 regions was performed using RNA transcripts as template. The HTBI primer set was used in a first-round RT-PCR of the TCR CDR3. TCRdb used MiXCR to reprocess the multiplex PCR reads, holding one entry per CDR3 protein. The sample shows around 600,000 distinct CDR3 sequences, 13% to 15% of them seen only once. This clonotype has ten or more counts. The antigen remains unidentified. Exclusion criteria comprised uncontrolled infection, other autoimmune disease, pregnancy or lactation. Diagnoses rested on clinical symptoms, serum thyroxine and TRAb, thyroid ultrasound and orbital computed tomography.

Specimen: blood. The J gene is TRBJ2-3, the V gene TRBV24-1; 15 bases match TRBD2. The receptor's source is a woman in her 50s with Graves' ophthalmopathy. The CDR3 DNA sequence: TGTGCCACCAGTGACCCGGGACTAGCGGGAGGAGATACGCAGTATTTT. Its protein is CATSDPGLAGGDTQYF.